The rows below give T cell receptor beta chains drawn from one sample of a study of cytomegalovirus exposure and HLA in healthy donors. Assay used: immunoSEQ multiplex PCR; TCRdb lists only in-frame clones, some missing. The repertoire includes tens of thousands of clones, less than 70% of them detected once, and about 10% sits in the top ten. Material: PBMCs. These TCRs come from a woman between 25 and 40 years old in good health and CMV-seronegative. The CDR3 runs from the conserved cysteine through the conserved F or W. The D gene is left open where the match is weak. Clone size, where shown, is once, few, many, or a class for clones that have expanded.

clone size,V gene,D gene,J gene,CDR3 protein,CDR3 DNA
NA,TRBV25-1,NA,TRBJ2-1,CASAQGYNEQFF,TGTGCCAGCGCACAGGGCTACAATGAGCAGTTCTTC
NA,TRBV5-1,NA,TRBJ2-3,CASSPGRVGGDTQYF,TGCGCCAGCAGCCCCGGGAGAGTCGGGGGAGATACGCAGTATTTT
NA,TRBV29-1,NA,TRBJ2-1,CSSPGEGQVNEQFF,TGCAGCTCCCCTGGGGAGGGACAGGTCAATGAGCAGTTCTTC
NA,TRBV2,TRBD2,TRBJ2-1,CASRAGTSGVHEQFF,TGTGCCAGCAGGGCCGGGACTAGCGGGGTCCATGAGCAGTTCTTC
few,TRBV27,NA,TRBJ1-2,CATGRDAGLNGYTF,TGTGCCACCGGCAGGGATGCAGGTTTGAATGGCTACACCTTC
NA,TRBV28,TRBD1,TRBJ1-1,CASSSPGTGGGNAFF,TGTGCCAGCTCCTCTCCCGGGACAGGGGGCGGGAATGCTTTCTTT
NA,TRBV9,TRBD1,TRBJ1-3,CASSDRGHTIYF,TGTGCCAGCAGCGACAGGGGGCACACCATATATTTT
NA,TRBV11-2,TRBD1,TRBJ1-2,CASSFRQGVDYGYTF,TGTGCCAGCAGCTTTAGACAGGGGGTGGACTATGGCTACACCTTC
NA,TRBV5-1,TRBD1,TRBJ2-3,CASSSGQGYTDTQYF,TGCGCCAGCAGCTCGGGACAGGGATACACAGATACGCAGTATTTT
NA,TRBV10-2,TRBD1,TRBJ1-1,CASRATGAYTEAFF,TGCGCCAGCAGGGCGACAGGGGCGTACACTGAAGCTTTCTTT
NA,TRBV10-1,NA,TRBJ1-1,CASIRVRTITGTPYTEAFF,TGCGCCAGCATCAGAGTGAGGACGATTACCGGGACACCATACACTGAAGCTTTCTTT
once,TRBV7-2,TRBD2,TRBJ2-7,CASSLVFRAGGPPEQYF,TGTGCCAGCAGCTTAGTTTTTAGGGCGGGGGGACCTCCTGAGCAGTACTTC
few,TRBV6-4,TRBD1,TRBJ1-1,CASSADRDTEAFF,TGTGCCAGCAGTGCGGACAGGGACACTGAAGCTTTCTTT
NA,TRBV29-1,TRBD1,TRBJ1-6,CSVAAGQGTDSPLHF,TGCAGCGTCGCCGCGGGACAGGGAACGGATTCACCCCTCCACTTT
NA,TRBV30,TRBD1,TRBJ1-2,CAWRYRDRNYGYTF,TGTGCCTGGAGGTACCGGGACAGAAACTATGGCTACACCTTC
few,TRBV14,NA,TRBJ2-7,CASSQQAYEQYF,TGTGCCAGCAGCCAACAGGCGTACGAGCAGTACTTC
NA,TRBV4-3,NA,TRBJ1-1,CASSQDLTNTEAFF,TGCGCCAGCAGCCAAGACCTCACTAACACTGAAGCTTTCTTT
NA,TRBV5-8,TRBD1,TRBJ1-1,CASSLEGAMNTEAFF,TGTGCCAGCAGCTTGGAGGGGGCGATGAACACTGAAGCTTTCTTT
once,TRBV30,NA,TRBJ2-5,CAWSLIQETQYF,TGTGCCTGGAGTCTAATCCAAGAGACCCAGTACTTC
NA,TRBV10-3,NA,TRBJ2-6,CAISDGSGANVLTF,TGTGCCATCAGTGACGGCTCTGGGGCCAACGTCCTGACTTTC
NA,TRBV6-1,TRBD2,TRBJ2-1,CASSVSGGAYNEQFF,TGTGCCAGCAGTGTTAGCGGGGGGGCCTACAATGAGCAGTTCTTC
NA,TRBV6-5,TRBD2,TRBJ2-2,CASSYSGRGVGELFF,TGTGCCAGCAGTTACTCAGGGAGGGGTGTCGGGGAGCTGTTTTTT
NA,TRBV7-2,TRBD2,TRBJ2-7,CASSFRRTSGGDYEQYF,TGTGCCAGCAGCTTCCGACGGACTAGCGGGGGGGACTACGAGCAGTACTTC
NA,TRBV6-6,NA,TRBJ1-1,CASSSRPQGEAFF,TGTGCCAGCAGCTCCCGCCCGCAGGGTGAAGCTTTCTTT
once,TRBV6-1,TRBD1,TRBJ2-2,CASNLQGQATGELFF,TGTGCCAGCAACCTACAGGGACAGGCTACCGGGGAGCTGTTTTTT
NA,TRBV19,NA,TRBJ2-3,CASSFTGSTDTQYF,TGTGCCAGTAGTTTTACAGGGAGCACAGATACGCAGTATTTT
NA,TRBV27,NA,TRBJ1-5,CASSLRGYQPQHF,TGTGCCAGCAGTTTAAGGGGTTATCAGCCCCAGCATTTT
NA,TRBV28,NA,TRBJ1-1,CASSLWQTEAFF,TGTGCCAGCAGTTTATGGCAGACTGAAGCTTTCTTT
few,TRBV1,NA,TRBJ1-1,CTRKERGTEAFF,TGCACCCGAAAAGAAAGGGGAACTGAAGCTTTCTTT
NA,TRBV4-1,NA,TRBJ1-2,CASSQDAGAEMGYTF,TGCGCCAGCAGCCAAGATGCAGGGGCTGAAATGGGCTACACCTTC
NA,TRBV19,NA,TRBJ1-6,CASSIGGSPLHF,TGTGCCAGTAGTATTGGGGGCTCACCCCTCCACTTT